This TCR beta chain was captured in a study of blood T cells in healthy people across ages. Combining a sample-barcoded 5' primer with a J-beta primer mix, a second PCR ran for about 6 to 12 cycles. A 12-random-nucleotide template-switch adaptor tagged each cDNA molecule. TCRdb re-called the 5' RACE reads with MiXCR, one entry per CDR3 protein. The data hold about 680,000 distinct CDR3 sequences, with 45% to 50% observed a single time. Donor samples were obtained from healthy Caucasian individuals from Russia, aged about 6 to 90. At least 7 million PBMCs were isolated per sample. V lost 7 bases, J lost 7 bases, and 13 bases lay in between. There are 13 residues in the CDR3. The V gene's germline CDR1 is MNHEY and CDR2 SMNVEV (reference sequence).

Sequenced: blood. The gene calls are TRBV27 and TRBJ1-4, with D possibly being TRBD1 (5 bases). The TCR sequence derives from a woman aged 55-70 years in good health. CDR3 DNA sequence: TGTGCCAGCACGTCGGGGCTTGGTGAAAAACTGTTTTTT. Residues: CASTSGLGEKLFF.